Below are 8 T cell receptor beta chains sequenced from a single sample in a study of blood T cell repertoires in COVID-19. TCRdb's copy holds only in-frame clones and misses some; the assay was immunoSEQ multiplex PCR. The data contain about 260,000 clones, around 90% of them seen just once; the ten biggest clones take up roughly 2.7%. Specimen: peripheral blood. The source of these receptors is a person under 35 with COVID-19, enrolled during active disease.

The CDR3 nucleotides read TGTGCCAGCAGCTCGGACAGTAGTGAAGCTTTCTTT. Translating it yields CASSSDSSEAFF. This sequence joins TRBV2 and TRBJ1-1; TRBD1 might be the D (6 bases). V lost 6 bases, J lost 7 bases, and 12 bases lay in between. Per germline, CDR1 SNHLY and CDR2 FYNNEI. The CDR3 sequence is 12 residues long.

This clone has a count of ten or more. The rearrangement joins TRBV2 to TRBJ1-2; 8 positions agree with TRBD1. Germline values: CDR1 SNHLY, CDR2 FYNNEI. Germline trimming cut 2 bases from V and 8 bases from J; bases unmatched to any gene: 7. This CDR3 is 14 amino acids long. CDR3 amino acids: CASSESWTGSGYTF. In DNA, the CDR3 is TGTGCCAGCAGTGAAAGTTGGACAGGGAGCGGCTACACCTTC.

This clone showed up just once. CDR3 loop: CASSLGGRDTGELFF. CDR3 nucleotides: TGTGCCAGCAGTTTGGGCGGGAGGGACACCGGGGAGCTGTTTTTT. V and J are TRBV27 and TRBJ2-2; 9 bases map to TRBD2. Germline loops: CDR1 MNHEY, CDR2 SMNVEV (reference sequence). With 3 bases clipped from V and 3 bases from J, the junction kept 2 bases outside the gene matches. The CDR3 is made up of 15 amino acids.

In its sample, this clone was seen once. This chain connects TRBV4-1 to TRBJ2-4; 9 bases match TRBD1. CDR3 length: 17 residues. V lost 3 bases to trimming and J lost 4 bases; unmatched junction nucleotides: 10. Germline CDR1 reads MGHRA; CDR2 reads YSYEKL. The DNA for the CDR3 is TGCGCCAGCAGCCACCCTCTTGCCGGGACAGGGAAAAACATTCAGTACTTC. It encodes CASSHPLAGTGKNIQYF.

The rearrangement uses TRBV30 and TRBJ1-6; D possibly corresponds to TRBD1 (6 bases). The CDR3 extends over 17 amino acids. Germline loops: CDR1 GTSNPN, CDR2 SVGIG (reference sequence). The V end was cut by 4 bases, the J end by 4 bases, with 20 bases between. This chain's CDR3 is CAWTGRDIYPYNSPLHF. The CDR3 nucleotides read TGTGCCTGGACAGGCCGGGACATATATCCTTATAATTCACCCCTCCACTTT.

The chain has TRBV13 and TRBJ2-2, with TRBD2 matching over 9 bases. The CDR3 runs 16 residues. The J segment lost 7 bases and the V segment lost 2 bases, leaving 8 bases of the junction unmatched. The germline gives CDR1 PRHDT, CDR2 FYEKMQ (reference sequence). The CDR3 nucleotides are TGTGCCAGCAGCTTAAGAGGCGGGAGGGCCGTCGGGGAGCTGTTTTTT. Its translation is CASSLRGGRAVGELFF. The whole variable domain, filled in from reference TRBV13 and TRBJ2-2, reads AAGVIQSPRHLIKEKRETATLKCYPIPRHDTVYWYQQGPGQDPQFLISFYEKMQSDKGSIPDRFSAQQFSDYHSELNMSSLELGDSALYFCASSLRGGRAVGELFFGEGSRLTVL.

The genes are TRBV7-9 and TRBJ1-4; 9 bases fit TRBD1. This CDR3 region has 15 residues. In germline, CDR1 is SEHNR, CDR2 FQNEAQ (reference sequence). V shed 5 bases and J 6 bases; nucleotides not matched to a gene: 7. The CDR3 DNA reads TGTGCCAGCAGCGCGGGACAGGGTTATTATGAAAAACTGTTTTTT. This encodes CASSAGQGYYEKLFF.

The gene calls are TRBV7-2 and TRBJ1-6; D gene ambiguous. The V gene's germline CDR1 is SGHTA and CDR2 FQGNSA. This CDR3 is 15 amino acids long. V dropped 2 bases and J dropped 0 bases, with 5 bases sitting between them. Written as DNA, the CDR3 is TGTGCCAGCAGCTTACATAGCTCCTATAATTCACCCCTCCACTTT. Protein sequence: CASSLHSSYNSPLHF. Filled out from reference TRBV7-2 and TRBJ1-6, the complete variable domain reads GAGVSQSPSNKVTEKGKDVELRCDPISGHTALYWYRQSLGQGLEFLIYFQGNSAPDKSGLPSDRFSAERTGGSVSTLTIQRTQQEDSAVYLCASSLHSSYNSPLHFGNGTRLTVT.